This T cell receptor (beta chain) was identified in a study of shared clonotypes between healthy human individuals. Germline CDR1 reads SGHTA; CDR2 reads FQGNSA. This CDR3 is 16 amino acids long. After removal of 5 bases from V and 10 bases from J, the junction contained 11 bases not matched to a gene. The assay was immunoSEQ multiplex PCR, and TCRdb's table has in-frame clones only and misses some. The sample holds over a million clones, around 74% seen once. The V and J genes are TRBV7-2 and TRBJ1-6; 10 nucleotides line up with TRBD1. This TCR was recovered from a man between 18 and 35 years old in good health. Sequenced input: memory CD4+ T cells sorted from blood. The subset was: CD45RA-negative fraction. The CDR3 loop reads CASSPGRDRGVSPLHF. The CDR3 DNA reads as TGTGCCAGCAGCCCAGGCCGGGACAGGGGAGTCTCACCCCTCCACTTT.